This TCR beta chain was identified in a study of T cell repertoires in cytomegalovirus infection. Whole-study context: Public TCR beta signatures indicated both CMV infection and matching HLA type. Study-wide points: Cumulative public TCR beta family frequency identified carriers of CMV plus the relevant HLA.

Each CDR3 protein is one row after TCRdb ran MiXCR on the reads. The data contain 900,000 to 950,000 distinct CDR3 sequences, around 31% of them singletons. Notes on this clonotype: The target antigen is unknown. The junction differs from germline at one of its ends, possibly a read error.

Per germline, CDR1 SGHVS and CDR2 FNYEAQ. The length of the CDR3 is 14 residues. Specimen: cultured CD8+ T cells from PBMCs, collected from culture after CMV antigen stimulation. This clonotype originated in a human donor in good health (CMV status not recorded). Some clones in this sample may be carry-over from other donors' samples. The chain is built from TRBV7-6 and TRBJ2-3; 7 bases line up with TRBD1. CDR3 in DNA: TGTGTCAGCACCTCGAGGGGGCTCACAGATACGCAGTATTTT. It specifies CVSTSRGLTDTQYF.